These 22 T cell receptor beta chains share one sample of origin, sequenced in a study of T cell responses to AZD1222 COVID-19 vaccine. Clones were read by immunoSEQ multiplex PCR, and TCRdb kept only the in-frame ones, dropping some. The sample has about 130,000 clones; about nine tenths are singletons. The sample consisted of peripheral blood, taken on day 0 of AZD1222 vaccination. These receptors all stem from an adult in good health.

This chain connects TRBV6-5 to TRBJ1-2; D gene unclear. The CDR3 is made up of 13 amino acids. V dropped 0 bases and J dropped 4 bases, with 6 bases sitting between them. Germline assignment: CDR1 MNHEY and CDR2 SVGAGI. CDR3 sequence: CASSYSGPYGYTF. The CDR3 DNA reads TGTGCCAGCAGTTACTCGGGTCCCTATGGCTACACCTTC.

The chain joins TRBV19 to TRBJ1-2, with D hard to call. The CDR3 covers 16 residues. Per germline, CDR1 LNHDA and CDR2 SQIVND (reference sequence). Trimming removed 3 bases at V and 4 bases at J, with 18 bases between. CDR3 sequence reads: CASSIGLAVGGYGYTF. In DNA, the CDR3 is TGTGCCAGTAGTATTGGGTTGGCAGTCGGTGGCTATGGCTACACCTTC. The whole variable domain, remainder taken from reference TRBV19 and TRBJ1-2, is DGGITQSPKYLFRKEGQNVTLSCEQNLNHDAMYWYRQDPGQGLRLIYYSQIVNDFQKGDIAEGYSVSREKKESFPLTVTSAQKNPTAFYLCASSIGLAVGGYGYTFGSGTRLTVV.

This clone was seen only once. V and J are TRBV7-2 and TRBJ1-2, with unresolved D. V was pared by 1 base and J by 0 bases, with 12 bases between. This CDR3 comprises 16 residues. The germline gives CDR1 SGHTA, CDR2 FQGNSA. The CDR3 DNA sequence: TGTGCCAGCAGCTTAGGAAGGGCGTGGGCTAACTATGGCTACACCTTC. Protein product: CASSLGRAWANYGYTF.

This chain joins TRBV7-9 and TRBJ2-7; possible D gene TRBD2, 6 bases. The CDR3 runs 12 residues. Germline CDR1 is SEHNR and CDR2 is FQNEAQ (reference sequence). Between the trimmed V and J ends, which lost 5 bases and 6 bases, there was a span of 11 bases. This CDR3 is CASSLLALEQYF. The CDR3 coding sequence is TGTGCCAGCAGCCTACTAGCCCTCGAGCAGTACTTC.

The chain links TRBV28 to TRBJ2-4; 7 positions match TRBD1. CDR1 is MDHEN and CDR2 is SYDVKM in the germline V gene. J was trimmed by 6 bases and V by 6 bases; bases with no gene match: 5. The CDR3 sequence is 13 residues long. CDR3 protein: CASRGQDLNIQYF. Written as DNA, the CDR3 is TGTGCCAGCAGAGGACAGGATTTAAACATTCAGTACTTC.

The chain is built from TRBV6-5 and TRBJ1-1; unclear D gene. This CDR3 is built from 13 residues. Trimming removed 7 bases from V and 5 bases from J, with 14 bases in between. In germline, CDR1 is MNHEY, CDR2 SVGAGI. As DNA, the CDR3 is TGTGCCAGCACCATGAAGGGTGGGACTGAAGCTTTCTTT. This sequence encodes CASTMKGGTEAFF.

The genes are TRBV19 and TRBJ2-2; 8 nucleotides align to TRBD2. This CDR3 contains 15 residues. V gave up 5 bases and J gave up 6 bases; unmatched junction bases: 8. CDR1 LNHDA and CDR2 SQIVND come from the germline V gene (reference sequence). In DNA form, the CDR3 reads TGTGCCAGTAGTCCAACCCCCGGGGGGGCCGGGGAGCTGTTTTTT. Translation: CASSPTPGGAGELFF.

This CDR3 reads CASSFRRDRFTSTDTQYF. The CDR3, as DNA: TGTGCCAGCAGCTTTCGCCGGGACAGGTTCACTAGCACAGATACGCAGTATTTT. The V and J genes are TRBV14 and TRBJ2-3; 8 nucleotides align to TRBD1. J gave up 0 bases and V 5 bases, and 13 bases lay outside the gene matches. The CDR3 is 18 amino acids. CDR1 is SGHDN and CDR2 is FVKESK in the germline V gene.

V and J are TRBV5-4 and TRBJ2-2, with 8 nucleotides matching TRBD2. The germline V gene has CDR1 SGHNT and CDR2 YYREEE (reference sequence). Trimming cost V 4 bases and J 4 bases; bases outside gene matches: 9. CDR3 length equals 16 residues. In DNA, the CDR3 is TGTGCCAGCAGCCCCCGGGGGGGGCAAAGCACCGGGGAGCTGTTTTTT. Translation gives CASSPRGGQSTGELFF.

The chain employs TRBV6-2 or TRBV6-3 and TRBJ2-7, with D possibly matching TRBD2 (6 bases). The CDR3 contains 18 residues. Germline loops: CDR1 MNHEY, CDR2 SVGEGT. V lost 5 bases, J lost 0 bases, and 23 bases lay in between. CDR3 amino acids: CASSVRDWRNWSSYEQYF. For the CDR3, the DNA is TGTGCCAGCAGTGTCCGGGACTGGAGGAACTGGAGCTCCTACGAGCAGTACTTC.

V and J are TRBV12-3 or TRBV12-4 and TRBJ2-2, with no clear D. V lost 9 bases, J lost 0 bases, and 2 bases lay in between. CDR3 length: 11 residues. The CDR3 DNA reads TGTGCCAGTTCGAACACCGGGGAGCTGTTTTTT. Amino acids: CASSNTGELFF.

This clone appeared a few times. This chain joins TRBV7-9 and TRBJ2-1, with 11 bases aligning to TRBD2. With 5 bases clipped from V and 1 base from J, the junction kept 10 bases outside the gene matches. Germline CDR1 reads SEHNR; CDR2 reads FQNEAQ (reference sequence). This CDR3 region has 18 residues. CDR3 sequence: CASSPRASGGHSYNEQFF. CDR3 nucleotides: TGTGCCAGCAGCCCTAGGGCTAGCGGGGGGCATTCCTACAATGAGCAGTTCTTC.

This sequence joins TRBV18 and TRBJ1-1, with unresolved D. The V and J ends lost 8 bases and 5 bases respectively, with 15 bases between them. Germline CDR1 reads KGHSH; CDR2 reads LQKENI. The CDR3 spans 13 residues. CDR3 protein: CASAREFGTEAFF. The CDR3 nucleotides read TGTGCCAGCGCCCGTGAGTTCGGTACTGAAGCTTTCTTT.

The rearrangement links TRBV5-4 to TRBJ1-1; D call uncertain. V lost 3 bases and J lost 4, with 4 bases in between. Germline CDR1 SGHNT, CDR2 YYREEE (reference sequence). This CDR3 comprises 11 residues. In DNA, the CDR3 is TGTGCCAGCAGCTATCTCACTGAAGCTTTCTTT. It specifies CASSYLTEAFF. Looking up the rest from reference TRBV5-4 and TRBJ1-1 gives the full variable domain: ETGVTQSPTHLIKTRGQQVTLRCSSQSGHNTVSWYQQALGQGPQFIFQYYREEENGRGNFPPRFSGLQFPNYSSELNVNALELDDSALYLCASSYLTEAFFGQGTRLTVV.

V is TRBV10-3 and J is TRBJ1-5; no firm D call. This CDR3 has 14 residues. CDR1 ENHRY and CDR2 SYGVKD come from the germline V gene. V was shortened by 3 bases and J by 1 base, with 7 bases between the two germline ends. The DNA of the CDR3 is TGTGCCATCAGTGAAAAGAGCAGCAATCAGCCCCAGCATTTT. This translates into CAISEKSSNQPQHF.

This chain joins TRBV7-2 and TRBJ2-7, with D perhaps matching TRBD2 (7 bases). Trimming stripped 5 bases from V and 6 bases from J, with 17 bases between. The CDR3 covers 14 residues. Germline-derived CDR1 and CDR2 are SGHTA and FQGNSA. This CDR3 is CASSRGGPGGEQYF. The CDR3 DNA sequence: TGTGCCAGCAGCAGGGGGGGGCCTGGAGGCGAGCAGTACTTC.

This chain connects TRBV6-5 to TRBJ2-2; a weak D match, TRBD1 (6 bases). CDR1 and CDR2 (germline): MNHEY, SVGAGI. Between the trimmed V and J ends, which lost 2 bases and 3 bases, there was a span of 10 bases. This CDR3 is 15 amino acids long. The CDR3 DNA is TGTGCCAGCAGTTACGGACAGAGCTACACCGGGGAGCTGTTTTTT. Its protein product is CASSYGQSYTGELFF.

This clone was counted only a few times. The chain recombines TRBV4-3 with TRBJ2-7; D may match TRBD1 or TRBD2 (5 bases each). Trimming stripped 1 base from V and 3 bases from J, with 13 bases between. Germline V lookup: CDR1 LGHNA, CDR2 YSLEER. The CDR3 spans 15 residues. CDR3 nucleotide sequence: TGCGCCAGCAGCCAAGGATTTGGGGGATTCTACGAGCAGTACTTC. Translation: CASSQGFGGFYEQYF.

This chain uses TRBV6-5 with TRBJ2-7, with TRBD2 matching 11 bases. The trim removed 6 bases at V and 2 bases at J, leaving 6 bases unmatched. CDR1 is MNHEY and CDR2 is SVGAGI in the germline V gene. The CDR3 covers 15 residues. The CDR3 region is CASSLGLAGAYEQYF. CDR3 bases: TGTGCCAGCAGCTTAGGACTAGCGGGTGCCTACGAGCAGTACTTC.

V is TRBV10-3 and J is TRBJ1-1; TRBD1 matches 8 bases. The V segment lost 5 bases and the J segment 2 bases; nucleotides outside the gene matches: 4. The CDR3 length is 14 residues. The V gene's germline CDR1 is ENHRY and CDR2 SYGVKD. CDR3 DNA sequence: TGTGCCATCAGTCTGGACAGGGCTAACACTGAAGCTTTCTTT. Protein product: CAISLDRANTEAFF.

V is TRBV24-1 and J is TRBJ1-5; D unclear. Germline CDR1 reads KGHDR; CDR2 reads SFDVKD. V lost 5 bases, J lost 3 bases, and 10 bases lay in between. This CDR3 has 14 amino acids. CDR3 in amino acids: CATSGEVSNQPQHF. DNA for the CDR3: TGTGCCACCAGTGGCGAGGTATCCAATCAGCCCCAGCATTTT.

This chain links TRBV12-3 or TRBV12-4 with TRBJ1-1; unclear D gene. CDR3 length: 13 amino acids. Trimming left V 6 bases short and J 1 base short, with 9 bases between. CDR3 DNA: TGTGCCAGCAGCCTTCTCCGGAACACTGAAGCTTTCTTT. It is translated as CASSLLRNTEAFF.